Following are 4 T cell receptor beta chains from one sample sequenced in a study of T cells in Graves' hyperthyroidism and ophthalmopathy. Researchers amplified the TCR beta CDR3 regions from RNA transcripts. First-round RT-PCR targeting the TCR CDR3 was performed with the HTBI primer set. TCRdb re-called the multiplex PCR reads through MiXCR, storing one row per CDR3 protein. The data hold approximately 420,000 distinct CDR3 sequences, with 12% to 15% observed a single time. Sequencing input: blood. Receptors were obtained from a woman aged 18-29 years with Graves' hyperthyroidism.

This clonotype was picked up many times. The V and J genes are TRBV6-2 or TRBV6-3 and TRBJ2-5, with TRBD1 matching 7 bases. Germline assignment: CDR1 MNHEY and CDR2 SVGEGT. The CDR3 totals 13 residues. V was pared by 6 bases and J by 4 bases, with 5 bases of the junction left unmatched. CDR3 region: CASRLTGAETQYF. The DNA of the CDR3 is TGTGCCAGCAGGCTAACAGGGGCAGAGACCCAGTACTTC.

The sample holds a few counts of this clonotype. This chain uses TRBV28 with TRBJ2-5; TRBD2 matches at 7 bases. The CDR3 has 15 amino acids. Germline V gene sequence: CDR1 MDHEN, CDR2 SYDVKM. J was trimmed by 2 bases and V by 2 bases; bases with no gene match: 5. The CDR3 spells CASSLQTSEQETQYF. DNA for the CDR3: TGTGCCAGCAGTTTACAAACTAGCGAACAAGAGACCCAGTACTTC.

The sample holds many counts of this clonotype. The chain couples TRBV20-1 to TRBJ2-1, with D possibly being TRBD2 (5 bases). CDR1 is DFQATT, CDR2 SNEGSKA, per germline (reference sequence). The V end lost 1 base, the J end lost 12 bases, and 10 bases lay between the germline ends. This CDR3 spans 11 amino acids. The CDR3, as DNA: TGCAGTGCTAGAGGTGGCAGCGGGCAGTTCTTC. Protein: CSARGGSGQFF.

This clonotype came up many times. The chain combines TRBV20-1 with TRBJ2-3; weak D call: TRBD2 (6 bases). This CDR3 is 15 amino acids long. Germline assignment: CDR1 DFQATT and CDR2 SNEGSKA (reference sequence). The CDR3 reads CTIRRGRGITDTQYF. The CDR3 coding sequence is TGCACGATACGGAGGGGCCGGGGGATCACAGATACGCAGTATTTT.